This T cell receptor (beta chain) emerged from a study of response to subunit inactivated influenza vaccine. TCRdb called the RT-PCR reads again in MiXCR, with one record for every CDR3 protein. The table records around 760,000 distinct CDR3 sequences, over 11% of them present only once. This CDR3 has 16 residues. The ends lost 4 bases at V and 4 bases at J; junction bases unmatched: 10. Germline V gives CDR1 SGHRS, CDR2 YFSETQ. There are a few counts of this clonotype. As yet, its antigen is unknown. Study outcomes and limitations: The authors offered the suggestion that each seasonal influenza vaccination recruits few new T cells.

This TCR derives from a man between 50 and 59 years old who received an inactivated influenza vaccine. Sequenced here: PBMCs from blood, sampled roughly 2 weeks before vaccination. J is TRBJ1-4 and V is TRBV5-1; TRBD1 aligns across 7 bases. The CDR3 sequence: CASSQAGTVINEKLFF. The CDR3 DNA sequence: TGCGCCAGCAGCCAAGCAGGGACAGTCATTAATGAAAAACTGTTTTTT.